The 18 T cell receptor beta chains given below trace back to one sample, sequenced in a study of tumor and adjacent non-tumor tissue in lung cancer. A modified ARM-PCR protocol with three rounds of nested PCR amplified TCRbeta. TCRdb re-called the multiplex PCR reads through MiXCR, storing one row per CDR3 protein. The data hold about 200,000 distinct CDR3 sequences, with 60% to 75% observed a single time. The template was RNA from unsorted bulk tissue. The material sequenced was lung tumor tissue. The receptors stem from a man aged 60 to 75 with non-small cell lung cancer.

Concerning this clonotype itself: The junction does not match germline at one end; this may be a read error. The rearrangement links TRBV20-1 to TRBJ1-2, with D possibly matching TRBD1 (5 bases). The germline gives CDR1 DFQATT, CDR2 SNEGSKA (reference sequence). The CDR3 covers 14 residues. The CDR3 nucleotides are TGCAGTGCTAGAGGCGGGACTTCTAAGTATGGCTACGCCTTC. Its translation: CSARGGTSKYGYAF.

As concerns this clonotype: A much larger clonotype is one base distant, so this may be a read error. This rearrangement joins TRBV20-1 to TRBJ2-1, with D maybe TRBD2 (6 bases). The CDR3 consists of 14 residues. Per the germline V gene, CDR1 is DFQATT and CDR2 is SNEGSKA (reference sequence). Here the CDR3 reads CSARANSGYNEQLF. The CDR3 region has the DNA TGCAGTGCTAGAGCCAATAGCGGTTACAATGAGCAGCTCTTC.

Regarding this clonotype: A read error is possible here, since a much larger clone lies one base away. The gene calls are TRBV20-1 and TRBJ2-1; TRBD2 matches 12 bases. Germline V lookup: CDR1 DFQATT, CDR2 SNEGSKA (reference sequence). The CDR3 has 15 amino acids. CDR3 DNA: TGCAATGCAAGGCTAGCGGGAGGGCGGAGTAATGAGCAGTTCTTC. It is translated as CNARLAGGRSNEQFF.

As regards this clonotype: The conserved phenylalanine or tryptophan normally closing the CDR3 is absent here, so this likely arose from a read error. The chain links TRBV20-1 to TRBJ2-3, with D possibly being TRBD2 (6 bases). The CDR3 totals 12 residues. The ends were cut back, 1 base at V and 5 bases at J, with 7 bases in the middle. Germline values: CDR1 DFQATT, CDR2 SNEGSKA (reference sequence). DNA of the CDR3: TGCAGTGCTAGAGGGCGGGGAGATACGCAGTATTTG. It yields the protein CSARGRGDTQYL.

J is TRBJ2-7 and V is TRBV11-3; D not resolved. The CDR3 is 13 residues long. Trimming stripped 9 bases from V and 3 bases from J, with 15 bases between. Per germline, CDR1 SGHNT and CDR2 YENEEA. The CDR3 bases are TGTGCCAGTAGCCACGGGCAGATCTACGAGCAGTACTTC. Translation gives CASSHGQIYEQYF.

The chain couples TRBV19 to TRBJ1-2; no firm D call. Germline CDR1 LNHDA, CDR2 SQIVND (reference sequence). V dropped 3 bases and J dropped 2 bases, with 22 bases sitting between them. The CDR3 sequence is 18 residues long. The CDR3 here is CASSIPGQRTLSNYGYTF. The CDR3 coding sequence is TGTGCCAGTAGTATTCCGGGCCAGCGAACCCTATCCAACTATGGCTACACCTTC.

Comment on this clonotype: A much bigger clone sits one base away, suggesting this may be a read error. The chain recombines TRBV29-1 with TRBJ2-7; D gene uncertain. This CDR3 is built from 12 residues. Per germline, CDR1 SQVTM and CDR2 ANQGSEA. V lost 5 bases and J 3 bases, leaving 11 bases between the germline ends. This CDR3 reads CSVCDSIYEQYF. As DNA, the CDR3 is TGCAGCGTTTGCGACTCCATCTACGAGCAGTACTTC.

About this clonotype: The junction shows a germline mismatch at one end, possibly a read error. The chain uses TRBV20-1 and TRBJ2-2; 8 nucleotides agree with TRBD1. Germline loops: CDR1 DFQATT, CDR2 SNEGSKA (reference sequence). The CDR3 extends over 14 amino acids. In DNA form, the CDR3 reads TGCAGTGCTAGCCAGGGGGCTAACACCGGGAAGCTGCTTTTT. It translates to CSASQGANTGKLLF.

Comments on this clonotype: A junction end diverges from the germline sequence, so it may reflect a read error. The V call is TRBV4-1, the J call TRBJ2-1, with D tentatively TRBD2 (5 bases). The germline CDR1 and CDR2 sequences are MGHRA and YSYEKL. The CDR3 spans 15 residues. In DNA form, the CDR3 reads TGCGCCAGCAGCCCGAGCGGAGGTTCCTTCAATGAGCAGTTCTTC. This gives the protein CASSPSGGSFNEQFF.

This clonotype has just one count. It is likely a read error, because the conserved phenylalanine at the end of the CDR3 is missing. This chain links TRBV11-3 with TRBJ1-1; no definite D call. Germline V CDR1 and CDR2: SGHNT, YENEEA. The CDR3 runs 13 residues. The CDR3 nucleotides read TGTGCCAGCAGCATAGACCGGCGATTTGAAGCTTTCTTG. Encoded protein: CASSIDRRFEAFL.

This clonotype was seen repeatedly, ten times or more. The chain links TRBV12-3 or TRBV12-4 to TRBJ1-5; possibly TRBD1 for D (5 bases). The CDR3 has 16 residues. V dropped 5 bases and J dropped 2 bases, with 16 bases sitting between them. In nucleotides, the CDR3 is TGTGCCAGCAGTCCCCGAGGGGTTGATGGCAATCAGCCCCAGCATTTT. Amino acid sequence: CASSPRGVDGNQPQHF.

In the case of this clonotype: Since a much larger clone is just one base distant, this may be a read error. This chain uses TRBV4-3 with TRBJ2-1; possibly TRBD2 for D (7 bases). In germline, CDR1 is LGHNA, CDR2 YSLEER. This CDR3 has 17 amino acids. CDR3 sequence: CASSQEGGASGYNEEFF. CDR3 DNA sequence: TGCGCCAGCAGCCAAGAAGGGGGAGCTAGCGGATACAATGAGGAGTTCTTC.

About this clonotype: It may be a read error: a sequence one base away is much more abundant. The V and J genes are TRBV6-5 and TRBJ2-7, with D perhaps matching TRBD1 or TRBD2 (7 bases each). Between the trimmed V and J ends, which lost 10 bases and 5 bases, there was a span of 18 bases. Germline V gives CDR1 MNHEY, CDR2 SVGAGI. The CDR3 has 13 residues. The CDR3 coding sequence is TGTGCCATCAGGGGAGGGGGCTGGGACGAGCAGTACTTC. Amino acid sequence: CAIRGGGWDEQYF.

In its sample, this clonotype was seen many times. V is TRBV29-1 and J is TRBJ2-7; 9 bases agree with TRBD2. This CDR3 region has 15 residues. In germline, CDR1 is SQVTM, CDR2 ANQGSEA. Losses at the gene ends were 0 bases for V and 2 bases for J; bases not matched to a gene: 5. CDR3 protein: CSVEDSGSPPYEQYF. In DNA form, the CDR3 reads TGCAGCGTTGAAGATAGCGGGAGTCCCCCCTACGAGCAGTACTTC.

A single count supports this clonotype. The CDR3 does not close with the conserved phenylalanine or tryptophan, likely indicating a read error. No DNA is shown, since the ends of the CDR3 on it are uncertain; the CDR3 is the one TCRdb lists. This chain uses TRBV24-1 with TRBJ2-1; no DNA check was done on the table's D call, TRBD1. The CDR3 numbers 13 amino acids, ends counted. CDR1 is KGHDR and CDR2 is SFDVKD in the germline V gene. CDR3 protein: CATSDRTGFEVVV.

V and J are TRBV6-2 or TRBV6-3 and TRBJ1-2, with D perhaps TRBD1 (5 bases). V gave up 6 bases and J gave up 1 base, with 9 bases separating them. In germline, CDR1 is MNHEY, CDR2 SVGEGT. This CDR3 has 13 residues. The CDR3 region is CASSHQGNYGYTF. CDR3 coding DNA: TGTGCCAGCAGCCACCAGGGTAACTATGGCTACACCTTC.

There are a few counts of this clonotype. V gene TRBV29-1 combines with J gene TRBJ2-2, with D uncertain. The CDR3 is made up of 13 amino acids. V shed 5 bases and J shed 1 base, with 8 bases lying between them. Germline V CDR1 and CDR2: SQVTM, ANQGSEA. CDR3 in amino acids: CSVKRGNTGELFF. Written as DNA, the CDR3 is TGCAGCGTTAAAAGAGGGAACACCGGGGAGCTGTTTTTT.

Notes on this clonotype: A much larger clone lies a single base off, so this may be a read error. This rearrangement joins TRBV20-1 to TRBJ2-7, with D possibly called TRBD1 or TRBD2 (7 bases each). Per germline, CDR1 DFQATT and CDR2 SNEGSKA (reference sequence). This CDR3 is 13 amino acids long. The chain's CDR3 is CRAQGRVAYEQYF. The CDR3 bases are TGCAGAGCACAGGGGAGGGTGGCCTACGAGCAGTACTTC.